This T cell receptor (beta chain) was identified in a study of blood T cells in healthy people across ages. Study background: Per two T cells, about one barcoded beta molecule was captured through template switching.

Concerning this clonotype: Its antigen is not known.

Next came a second PCR, run for about 7 to 12 cycles, which used a sample-barcoded 5' primer along with a J-beta primer mix. TCRdb recomputed calls from the 5' RACE reads with MiXCR, one row per CDR3 protein. The data contain hundreds of thousands of distinct CDR3 sequences, about 44% of them singletons. The germline CDR1 and CDR2 sequences are MNHEY and SVGEGT. This CDR3 has 14 amino acids. Overall study findings and caveats: A conclusive naive versus antigen-experienced comparison was prevented by the unsorted PBMCs.

Each sample yielded at least 6 micrograms of PBMC total RNA. This rearrangement joins TRBV6-2 or TRBV6-3 to TRBJ2-4; 8 bases fit TRBD1. Matching the DNA end better, TRBJ2-7 makes the J call doubtful. Sequencing used blood. The receptor comes from a man between 25 and 39 years old in good health. The CDR3 region has the DNA TGTGCCAGCAGTTACTCCAGGGGGCGGTACGAGCAGTACTTC. Translation: CASSYSRGRYEQYF.